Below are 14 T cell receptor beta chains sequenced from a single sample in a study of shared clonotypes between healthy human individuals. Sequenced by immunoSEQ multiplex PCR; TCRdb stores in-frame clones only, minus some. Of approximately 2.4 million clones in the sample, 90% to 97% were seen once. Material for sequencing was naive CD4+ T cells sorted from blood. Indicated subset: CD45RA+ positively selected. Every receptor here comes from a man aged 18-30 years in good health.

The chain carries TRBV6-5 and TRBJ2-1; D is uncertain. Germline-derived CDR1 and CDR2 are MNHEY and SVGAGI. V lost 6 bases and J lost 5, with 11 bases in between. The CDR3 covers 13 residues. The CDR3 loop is CASSTRPNNEQFF. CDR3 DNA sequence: TGTGCCAGCAGCACTCGACCCAACAATGAGCAGTTCTTC.

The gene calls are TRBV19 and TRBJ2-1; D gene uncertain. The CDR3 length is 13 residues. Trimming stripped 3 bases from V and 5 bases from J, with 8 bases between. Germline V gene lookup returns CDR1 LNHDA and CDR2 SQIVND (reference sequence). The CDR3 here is CASSMGIHNEQFF. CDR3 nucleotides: TGTGCCAGTAGTATGGGGATTCACAATGAGCAGTTCTTC.

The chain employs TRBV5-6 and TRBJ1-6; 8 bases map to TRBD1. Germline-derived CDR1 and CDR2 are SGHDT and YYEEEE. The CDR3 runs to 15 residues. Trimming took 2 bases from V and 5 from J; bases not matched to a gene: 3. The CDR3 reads CASSFDRGDNSPLHF. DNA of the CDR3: TGTGCCAGCAGCTTTGACAGGGGCGATAATTCACCCCTCCACTTT.

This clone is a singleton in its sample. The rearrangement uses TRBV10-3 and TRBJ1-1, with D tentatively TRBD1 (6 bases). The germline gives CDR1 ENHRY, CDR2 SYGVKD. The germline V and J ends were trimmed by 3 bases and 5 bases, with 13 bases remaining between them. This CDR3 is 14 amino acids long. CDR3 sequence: CAISDPRGTTEAFF. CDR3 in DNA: TGTGCCATCAGTGACCCGAGGGGGACTACTGAAGCTTTCTTT.

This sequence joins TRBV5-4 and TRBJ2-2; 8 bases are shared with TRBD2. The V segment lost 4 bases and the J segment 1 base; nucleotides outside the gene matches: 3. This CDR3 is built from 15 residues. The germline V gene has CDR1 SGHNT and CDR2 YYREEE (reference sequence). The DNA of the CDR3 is TGTGCCAGCAGCGTACTAGCGGAGAACACCGGGGAGCTGTTTTTT. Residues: CASSVLAENTGELFF.

This chain's CDR3 is CASSLRLAGKETQYF. In nucleotides, the CDR3 is TGTGCCAGCAGCCTACGACTAGCGGGGAAAGAGACCCAGTACTTC. The rearrangement joins TRBV11-2 to TRBJ2-5, with TRBD2 matching 11 bases. Germline lookup yields CDR1 SGHAT and CDR2 FQNNGV. Trimming cost V 5 bases and J 3 bases; bases outside gene matches: 5. CDR3 length: 15 amino acids.

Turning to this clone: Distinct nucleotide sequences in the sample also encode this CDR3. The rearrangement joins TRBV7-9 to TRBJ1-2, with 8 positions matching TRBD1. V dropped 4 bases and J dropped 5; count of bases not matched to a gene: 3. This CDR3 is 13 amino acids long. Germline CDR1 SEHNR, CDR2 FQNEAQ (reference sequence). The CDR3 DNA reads TGTGCCAGCAGCTCTGGACAGGGATATGGCTACACCTTC. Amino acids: CASSSGQGYGYTF.

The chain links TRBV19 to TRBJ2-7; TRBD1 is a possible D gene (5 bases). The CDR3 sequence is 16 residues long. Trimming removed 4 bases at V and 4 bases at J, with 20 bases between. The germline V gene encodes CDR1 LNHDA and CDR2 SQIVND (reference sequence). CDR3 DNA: TGTGCCAGTAGTACCCACGGCACGGGCAGGGAATACGAGCAGTACTTC. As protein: CASSTHGTGREYEQYF.

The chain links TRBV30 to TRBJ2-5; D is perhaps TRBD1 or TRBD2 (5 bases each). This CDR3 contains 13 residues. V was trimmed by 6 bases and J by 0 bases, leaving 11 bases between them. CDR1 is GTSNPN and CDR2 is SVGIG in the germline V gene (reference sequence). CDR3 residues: CACWGRNQETQYF. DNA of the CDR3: TGTGCCTGTTGGGGACGGAACCAAGAGACCCAGTACTTC. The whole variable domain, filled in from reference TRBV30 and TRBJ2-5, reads SQTIHQWPATLVQPVGSPLSLECTVEGTSNPNLYWYRQAAGRGLQLLFYSVGIGQISSEVPQNLSASRPQDRQFILSSKKLLLSDSGFYLCACWGRNQETQYFGPGTRLLVL.

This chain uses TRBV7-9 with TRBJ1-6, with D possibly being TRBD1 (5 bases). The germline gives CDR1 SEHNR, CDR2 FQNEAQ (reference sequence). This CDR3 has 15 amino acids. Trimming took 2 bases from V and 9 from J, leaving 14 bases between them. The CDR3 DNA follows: TGTGCCAGCAGCTTAAGGCGGCAGGGCGGTTCACCCCTCCACTTT. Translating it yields CASSLRRQGGSPLHF.

CDR3 nucleotides: TGTGCCATCAGTGAAACGGGGGCGCGAACCGGGGAGCTGTTTTTT. Translation gives CAISETGARTGELFF. The V gene is TRBV10-3, the J gene TRBJ2-2, with D perhaps assigned TRBD1 or TRBD2 (6 bases each). The V and J ends lost 3 bases and 5 bases respectively, with 13 bases between them. Germline values: CDR1 ENHRY, CDR2 SYGVKD. CDR3 length: 15 residues.

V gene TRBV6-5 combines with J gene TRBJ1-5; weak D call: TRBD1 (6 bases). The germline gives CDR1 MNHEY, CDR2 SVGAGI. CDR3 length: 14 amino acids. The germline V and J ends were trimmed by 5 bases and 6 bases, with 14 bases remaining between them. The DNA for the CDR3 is TGTGCCAGCAGTAACAGGGATACGAGTCAGCCCCAGCATTTT. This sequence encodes CASSNRDTSQPQHF.

CDR3 amino acids: CASRVGTTQSDEQYF. The CDR3 coding sequence is TGTGCCAGCAGAGTCGGGACAACTCAGTCGGACGAGCAGTACTTC. The rearrangement links TRBV2 to TRBJ2-7; D possibly corresponds to TRBD1 (6 bases). The CDR3 extends over 15 amino acids. Germline V gives CDR1 SNHLY, CDR2 FYNNEI. The V end was cut by 6 bases, the J end by 5 bases, with 20 bases between. Using reference TRBV2 and TRBJ2-7 for the parts outside the CDR3, the full variable domain is EPEVTQTPSHQVTQMGQEVILRCVPISNHLYFYWYRQILGQKVEFLVSFYNNEISEKSEIFDDQFSVERPDGSNFTLKIRSTKLEDSAMYFCASRVGTTQSDEQYFGPGTRLTVT.

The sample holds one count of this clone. The CDR3 region is CASSEDRGRNGYTF. The CDR3 DNA is TGTGCCAGCAGTGAAGACAGGGGGAGAAATGGCTACACCTTC. V usage is TRBV2 and J usage is TRBJ1-2, with 8 bases that match TRBD1. The V gene end was trimmed by 1 base and the J gene end by 6 bases; junction bases not matched to a gene: 4. Per germline, CDR1 SNHLY and CDR2 FYNNEI. The CDR3 contains 14 residues.